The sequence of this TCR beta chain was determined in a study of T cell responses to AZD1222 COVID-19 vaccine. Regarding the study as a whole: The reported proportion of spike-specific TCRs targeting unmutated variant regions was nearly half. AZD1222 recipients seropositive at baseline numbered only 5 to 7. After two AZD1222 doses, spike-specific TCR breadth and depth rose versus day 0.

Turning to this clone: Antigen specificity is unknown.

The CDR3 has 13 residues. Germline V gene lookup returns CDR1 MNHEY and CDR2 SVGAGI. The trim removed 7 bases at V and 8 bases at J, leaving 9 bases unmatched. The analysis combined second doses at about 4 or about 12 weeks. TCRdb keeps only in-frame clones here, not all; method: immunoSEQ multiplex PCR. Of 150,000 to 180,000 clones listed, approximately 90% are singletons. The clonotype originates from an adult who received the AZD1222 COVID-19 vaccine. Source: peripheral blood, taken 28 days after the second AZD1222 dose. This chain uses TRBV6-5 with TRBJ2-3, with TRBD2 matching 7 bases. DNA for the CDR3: TGTGCCAGCACTAGCGAGCGGGGCGGTACGCAGTATTTT. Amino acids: CASTSERGGTQYF.